This passage covers 14 T cell receptor beta chains from one sample sequenced in a study of monozygotic twins with inflammatory bowel disease. No DNA is given; TCRdb re-called the 5' RACE reads and lists each CDR3 protein once. The sample data list some 200,000 distinct CDR3 sequences. Sequencing was carried out using blood. These TCRs come from a human donor with ulcerative colitis or Crohn's disease, or a healthy co-twin of an affected twin (not recorded which).

The chain recombines TRBV7-9 with TRBJ1-6; without DNA, the TCRdb call of TRBD1 cannot be checked. Germline V gene lookup returns CDR1 SEHNR and CDR2 FQNEAQ (reference sequence). The CDR3 runs to 17 residues. CDR3 protein: CASSLGGTGGARSPLHF.

The V call is TRBV24-1, the J call TRBJ2-1; TCRdb designates TRBD1, a call that cannot be tested without DNA. The CDR3 totals 16 residues. The germline CDR1 and CDR2 sequences are KGHDR and SFDVKD. CDR3: CATSDLRQGVGNEQFF.

This chain connects TRBV6-5 to TRBJ2-3; TCRdb's D call, TRBD1, is unchecked because there is no DNA. CDR1 MNHEY and CDR2 SVGAGI come from the germline V gene. The CDR3 is 18 residues long. This CDR3 is CASSYSFAAGGRADTQYF.

The chain couples TRBV7-8 to TRBJ1-1. Germline V gives CDR1 SGHVS, CDR2 FQNEAQ. The length of the CDR3 is 13 residues. The CDR3 here is CASSSYGPTEAFF.

V and J are TRBV7-6 and TRBJ2-2; with no DNA, the TCRdb D assignment of TRBD1 cannot be verified. The CDR3 has 15 amino acids. Per germline, CDR1 SGHVS and CDR2 FNYEAQ. CDR3 loop: CASSRDRGHAGELFF. Full variable domain (outside the CDR3, taken from reference TRBV7-6 and TRBJ2-2): GAGVSQSPRYKVTKRGQDVALRCDPISGHVSLYWYRQALGQGPEFLTYFNYEAQQDKSGLPNDRFSAERPEGSISTLTIQRTEQRDSAMYRCASSRDRGHAGELFFGEGSRLTVL.

The chain has TRBV20-1 and TRBJ2-5. Germline V lookup: CDR1 DFQATT, CDR2 SNEGSKA (reference sequence). This CDR3 comprises 14 residues. The CDR3 here is CSASSTSIQETQYF.

The genes are TRBV20-1 and TRBJ2-7; TCRdb's D call of TRBD2 is untestable without DNA. CDR1 and CDR2 (germline): DFQATT, SNEGSKA (reference sequence). The CDR3 spans 12 residues. This CDR3 reads CSAPGLDYEQYF.

This chain links TRBV14 with TRBJ1-1. The CDR3 contains 13 residues. Germline CDR1 SGHDN, CDR2 FVKESK. The chain's CDR3 is CASSRSVNTEAFF.

The chain recombines TRBV29-1 with TRBJ1-1. This CDR3 region has 13 residues. Germline V gene lookup returns CDR1 SQVTM and CDR2 ANQGSEA. CDR3 amino acids: CSVAGRMNTEAFF.

The chain uses TRBV7-9 and TRBJ1-2; TCRdb's D gene call, TRBD1, goes unchecked for lack of DNA. The V gene's germline CDR1 is SEHNR and CDR2 FQNEAQ (reference sequence). This CDR3 contains 13 residues. CDR3 sequence: CASSLTGAVGYTF. The full variable domain, completed using reference TRBV7-9 and TRBJ1-2, is DTGVSQNPRHKITKRGQNVTFRCDPISEHNRLYWYRQTLGQGPEFLTYFQNEAQLEKSRLLSDRFSAERPKGSFSTLEIQRTEQGDSAMYLCASSLTGAVGYTFGSGTRLTVV.

The chain's CDR3 is CASSNDYGNQPQHF. The chain joins TRBV7-9 to TRBJ1-5. The CDR3 length is 14 residues. Per germline, CDR1 SEHNR and CDR2 FQNEAQ (reference sequence). Variable domain in full (rest from reference TRBV7-9 and TRBJ1-5): DTGVSQNPRHKITKRGQNVTFRCDPISEHNRLYWYRQTLGQGPEFLTYFQNEAQLEKSRLLSDRFSAERPKGSFSTLEIQRTEQGDSAMYLCASSNDYGNQPQHFGDGTRLSIL.

The V and J genes are TRBV13 and TRBJ1-3; no DNA is available, so the TRBD1 call from TCRdb remains unchecked. CDR3 length: 14 amino acids. Per germline, CDR1 PRHDT and CDR2 FYEKMQ (reference sequence). The CDR3: CASSYRTERNTIYF.

The chain combines TRBV4-1 with TRBJ1-6; TCRdb's assignment of TRBD1 cannot be checked, as there is no DNA. CDR1 and CDR2 from the germline V gene are MGHRA and YSYEKL. This CDR3 spans 13 amino acids. CDR3 amino acids: CASSHGGRSPLHF.

The chain employs TRBV10-3 and TRBJ2-3; there is no DNA to check the TCRdb D call of TRBD1. The CDR3 extends over 16 amino acids. Per germline, CDR1 ENHRY and CDR2 SYGVKD. CDR3 amino acids: CAISEKPGSGTDTQYF.